The rows below give T cell receptor beta chains drawn from one sample of a study of PD-1 blockade in mismatch repair-deficient tumors. Repertoires were generated with immunoSEQ multiplex PCR, while TCRdb's copy carries only in-frame clones and drops some. The data contain some 130,000 clones, roughly 90% of them singletons. The sequenced sample was peripheral blood, obtained approximately 72 weeks after starting pembrolizumab. Receptor source: an adult with mismatch repair-deficient cancer. CDR3s include the opening cysteine and the closing phenylalanine or tryptophan. The D gene is left open where the match is weak. Clone size is given for some rows only: seen once, a few or many times, or a class if the clone is expanded.

j_call v_call clone_size d_call cdr3_nt cdr3_aa
TRBJ1-4 TRBV15 . . TGTGCCACCAGGGGGAGTGAAAAACTGTTTTTT CATRGSEKLFF
TRBJ2-3 TRBV19 once . TGTGCCAGTAGTATGGTGTTCTTTCTAGATACGCAGTATTTT CASSMVFFLDTQYF
TRBJ2-5 TRBV7-9 . TRBD2 TGTGCCAGCAGTTGGACTAGCGCACAAGAGACCCAGTACTTC CASSWTSAQETQYF
TRBJ1-1 TRBV28 . . TGTGCCAGCAGTTTAGTACCGGCGCAGGGTGAAGCTTTCTTT CASSLVPAQGEAFF
TRBJ1-1 TRBV15 . . TGTGCCACCAGCACCCGGGTCTTGGCTGAAGCTTTCTTT CATSTRVLAEAFF
TRBJ2-1 TRBV7-2 . . TGTGCCAGCAGCGTGCTCTTGAGGGATGAGCAGTTCTTC CASSVLLRDEQFF
TRBJ2-7 TRBV11-3 . TRBD2 TGTGCCAGCAGCTCCACCGGGACTAGCGGGGGACTGAGTGGGGAGCAGTACTTC CASSSTGTSGGLSGEQYF
TRBJ2-7 TRBV9 . TRBD1 TGTGCCAGCAGCCCCGGGACAGGACCCTCCTACGAGCAGTACTTC CASSPGTGPSYEQYF
TRBJ2-6 TRBV19 . TRBD2 TGTGCCAGTAGTATGGGACTAGCGGGGGCCTCTGGGGCCAACGTCCTGACTTTC CASSMGLAGASGANVLTF
TRBJ1-5 TRBV27 . . TGTGCCAGCAGTACCATAACGGGGGTACTCGGCAATCAGCCCCAGCATTTT CASSTITGVLGNQPQHF
TRBJ1-1 TRBV28 . . TGTGCCAGCAGTTTAGTAGGGGTTGGCGCTGAAGCTTTCTTT CASSLVGVGAEAFF
TRBJ2-1 TRBV4-3 . TRBD2 TGCGCCAGCAGCCTCTGGGGGGGGGACAATGAGCAGTTCTTC CASSLWGGDNEQFF
TRBJ2-7 TRBV11-2 . . TGTGCCAGCAGCTTCTGGGGGGAGAGAGACGAGCAGTACTTC CASSFWGERDEQYF
TRBJ2-1 TRBV11-1 . . TGTGCCAGCAGCTTAGCGGGCACCTACAATGAGCAGTTCTTC CASSLAGTYNEQFF
TRBJ1-2 TRBV6-6 . TRBD1 TGTGCCAGCAGTTATGGGGGACAGGGCATTGGCTACACCTTC CASSYGGQGIGYTF
TRBJ2-3 TRBV5-6 . . TGTGCCAGCAGCTTAGTCACTCGAGTCACAGATACGCAGTATTTT CASSLVTRVTDTQYF
TRBJ2-7 TRBV7-2 . TRBD2 TGTGCCAGCAGCTTAGGCGGACTAGCGGCAACCTACGAGCAGTACTTC CASSLGGLAATYEQYF
TRBJ2-5 TRBV9 . . TGTGCCAGCAGCTTGGGGCCCAGGGTGCAAGAGACCCAGTACTTC CASSLGPRVQETQYF
TRBJ2-1 TRBV28 . . TGTGCCAGCAGTTTTGGGGGAGTGCAAAATGAGCAGTTCTTC CASSFGGVQNEQFF
TRBJ2-7 TRBV5-6 . . TGTGCCAGCAGCCCGGGTGGTTCGCTCTCCTACGAGCAGTACTTC CASSPGGSLSYEQYF
TRBJ1-2 TRBV29-1 few . TGCAGCTTGAGCAGGGAAGGCTATGGCTACACCTTC CSLSREGYGYTF
TRBJ2-5 TRBV18 . . TGTGCCAGCTCGCAAATAGGGGACATACAAGAGACCCAGTACTTC CASSQIGDIQETQYF
TRBJ1-2 TRBV2 few . TGTGCCAGCAGTGAAGTTAGCAGGGCGGGGAACTATGGCTACACCTTC CASSEVSRAGNYGYTF
TRBJ1-1 TRBV4-1 . . TGCGCCAGCAGCCAAGCTGGGTTGAACACTGAAGCTTTCTTT CASSQAGLNTEAFF
TRBJ2-1 TRBV5-4 . TRBD2 TGTGCCAGCAGCCCGCTAGCGGGAGTATACAATGAGCAGTTCTTC CASSPLAGVYNEQFF
TRBJ2-7 TRBV27 . . TGTGCCAGCAAAGCCTCAGGGTTTGACGAGCAGTACTTC CASKASGFDEQYF
TRBJ1-3 TRBV11-2 . TRBD1 TGTGCCAGCAGCCCTGAGGGGGCCGTAGCTGGAAACACCATATATTTT CASSPEGAVAGNTIYF
TRBJ2-1 TRBV7-6 . . TGTGCCAGCAGCCCCGATAGCGGCGAGCAGTTCTTC CASSPDSGEQFF
TRBJ2-7 TRBV27 . TRBD2 TGTGCCAGCAGTTTATGGCTAGCGGGAAACTCTCACGAGCAGTACTTC CASSLWLAGNSHEQYF
TRBJ2-7 TRBV4-2 . . TGTGCCAGCAGCCAAGATAGGTCAGGGCCGTACTACGAGCAGTACTTC CASSQDRSGPYYEQYF
TRBJ2-5 TRBV9 once . TGTGCCAGCAGCGGAGGGTTGGACCTGGAGACCCAGTACTTC CASSGGLDLETQYF
TRBJ2-2 TRBV7-3 once TRBD2 TGTGCCAGCAGTGAGGCCGGGAGGGCGAACACCGGGGAGCTGTTTTTT CASSEAGRANTGELFF
TRBJ2-3 TRBV6-5 once . TGTGCCAGCACGGGCCCCGGCGACGATACGCAGTATTTT CASTGPGDDTQYF
TRBJ2-1 TRBV4-3 . . TGCGCCAGCAGCCAAGAGACGGAGCCTCGGGGCGATGAGCAGTTCTTC CASSQETEPRGDEQFF
TRBJ2-7 TRBV5-1 . . TGCGCCAGCAGCTCCGAGGTATCAGGGGGGGTTTTCGACGAGCAGTACTTC CASSSEVSGGVFDEQYF
TRBJ2-1 TRBV4-1 . . TGCGCCAGCAGCCAAGAAAACGGGCGGGAATACAATGAGCAGTTCTTC CASSQENGREYNEQFF
TRBJ2-3 TRBV5-4 . TRBD2 TGTGCCAGCAGCTTGGGGCGGGAGGCGGATACGCAGTATTTT CASSLGREADTQYF
TRBJ2-7 TRBV4-2 . TRBD2 TGTGCCAGCAGCCCCGGACTAGCGGGAGGGCCTCTATACGAGCAGTACTTC CASSPGLAGGPLYEQYF
TRBJ2-5 TRBV7-9 . . TGTGCCAGCAGCTTGACCACCCTAAGGGGAGAGACCCAGTACTTC CASSLTTLRGETQYF
TRBJ2-1 TRBV10-2 . TRBD2 TGCGCCACACGGACTAGCGGGAGTCTCCACAATGAGCAGTTCTTC CATRTSGSLHNEQFF
TRBJ2-3 TRBV27 . TRBD2 TGTGCCAGCAACCTTGACCGTCCCCTAGCGGGAGCTCCAGATACGCAGTATTTT CASNLDRPLAGAPDTQYF
TRBJ2-7 TRBV6-7 . . TGTGCCAGCAGTTACAGGGAACAGGGACGGGTCCACGAGCAGTACTTC CASSYREQGRVHEQYF
TRBJ1-2 TRBV5-5 . . TGTGCCAGCAGCTTGGCCCCCCGGTCGGGCTACACCTTC CASSLAPRSGYTF
TRBJ2-7 TRBV10-3 . TRBD2 TGTGCCATCAGTGAGGAGACTAGCGGGGAGGAGTACTTC CAISEETSGEEYF
TRBJ1-5 TRBV7-9 . . TGTGCCAGCAGCTTAGATAGGTCAGACAATGGGCTAACGGATCAGCCCCAGCATTTT CASSLDRSDNGLTDQPQHF
TRBJ1-4 TRBV19 . TRBD1 TGTGCCAGTAGTATCGGGACAGGGAAGGAAAAACTGTTTTTT CASSIGTGKEKLFF
TRBJ1-1 TRBV5-5 . . TGTGCCAGCAGCTTCCGGGGGGCCGGAAACACTGAAGCTTTCTTT CASSFRGAGNTEAFF
TRBJ1-2 TRBV11-2 . . TGTGCCAGCAGCTTAGGGTCAGAAGCTAACTATGGCTACACCTTC CASSLGSEANYGYTF
TRBJ2-6 TRBV6-5 . . TGTGCCAGCAGTTACTCGATGGAAGGGGCCAACGTCCTGACTTTC CASSYSMEGANVLTF
TRBJ1-2 TRBV4-1 . TRBD1 TGCGCCAGCAGCCAAGATAGGACAGGGCCTGTCTACACCTTC CASSQDRTGPVYTF
TRBJ2-1 TRBV5-1 once . TGCGCCAGCAGCTTGTCATTGAGTGGTGAGCAGTTCTTC CASSLSLSGEQFF
TRBJ1-1 TRBV7-8 . TRBD1 TGTGCCAGCAGCAATATCGTTCGGACAGGGGTTCCTGAAGCTTTCTTT CASSNIVRTGVPEAFF
TRBJ2-7 TRBV9 . TRBD2 TGTGCCAGCAGCCCGACGAGCGGGGTGTACGAGCAGTACTTC CASSPTSGVYEQYF